This T cell receptor beta chain was sequenced for a study of blood T cell repertoires in COVID-19. Study overall: Some COVID-19 samples were acute and others convalescent; all came from the United States, Italy and Spain.

Deletions cut 5 bases from V and 10 bases from J, with 15 bases between. This CDR3 is built from 14 residues. Germline CDR1 reads SGHNT; CDR2 reads YENEEA. Method: immunoSEQ multiplex PCR; TCRdb's copy keeps in-frame clones and lacks some. In the table there are about 210,000 clones, 89% of which are singletons. The rearrangement links TRBV11-3 to TRBJ1-6; perhaps TRBD1 as D (6 bases). This TCR was sampled from a woman aged 40 to 50 with acute or convalescent COVID-19. Sequencing input: peripheral blood. CDR3 DNA: TGTGCCAGCAGCAAATACCAGGGGAGATCACCCCTCCACTTT. This codes for CASSKYQGRSPLHF.